One and the same sample provided the 24 T cell receptor beta chains below, sequenced in a study of vaccination and CD4 T cells after COVID-19. Treatment given: roughly 10-day PBMC culture with coronavirus spike peptide pools or control peptides (ViraFEST assay). Their specific antigens are unknown. Sequencing of cultured CD4+ T cell DNA used the Oncomine TCR Beta short-read assay. Using its own MiXCR run on the PCR reads, TCRdb lists one record per CDR3 protein. The table includes 13,000 or so distinct CDR3 sequences, around 53% detected once. What was sequenced was CD4+ T cells from blood, cultured in vitro. The receptors stem from a human donor who had recovered from COVID-19.

CDR3 region: CASSYMGRTTQGNTIYF. CDR3 in DNA: TGTGCCAGCAGTTACATGGGGAGGACGACACAAGGAAACACCATATATTTT. V and J are TRBV6-5 and TRBJ1-3; no clear D gene. V gave up 2 bases and J gave up 4 bases, with 18 bases separating them. This CDR3 has 17 residues. Per germline, CDR1 MNHEY and CDR2 SVGAGI.

The chain links TRBV12-3 or TRBV12-4 to TRBJ1-5, with 7 bases aligning to TRBD1. Unmatched junction bases numbered 15, after V lost 4 bases and J lost 6 bases. The CDR3 is 17 residues long. The DNA for the CDR3 is TGTGCCAGCAGTTCCCTCTTTTTACAGGGGCGGATTCAGCCCCAGCATTTT. Amino acids: CASSSLFLQGRIQPQHF.

This rearrangement joins TRBV11-2 to TRBJ1-2; perhaps TRBD1 as D (5 bases). Germline CDR1 reads SGHAT; CDR2 reads FQNNGV. The ends were cut back, 4 bases at V and 5 bases at J, with 17 bases in the middle. CDR3 size: 15 residues. The CDR3: CASSSGPNGGYGYTF. CDR3 DNA: TGTGCCAGCAGCTCTGGGCCCAATGGGGGATATGGCTACACCTTC.

The chain employs TRBV5-1 and TRBJ1-2; D not resolved. V lost 2 bases, J lost 1 base, and 6 bases lay in between. The CDR3 contains 13 residues. Germline V gene data show CDR1 as SGHRS and CDR2 as YFSETQ. The CDR3 region has the DNA TGCGCCAGCAGCTTAGAATTTAACTATGGCTACACCTTC. Its translation: CASSLEFNYGYTF.

This clonotype has just a few counts. This sequence joins TRBV18 and TRBJ2-2, with a possible D match to TRBD2 (5 bases). Germline-derived CDR1 and CDR2 are KGHSH and LQKENI. Trimming removed 3 bases at V and 0 bases at J, with 14 bases between. The CDR3 runs 17 residues. The CDR3 bases are TGTGCCAGCTCACCTACCCGGGATTCGACGAACACCGGGGAGCTGTTTTTT. Translating it yields CASSPTRDSTNTGELFF.

This chain joins TRBV6-2 or TRBV6-3 and TRBJ2-1; 14 bases are a match to TRBD2. Trimming cost V 6 bases and J 4 bases; bases outside gene matches: 11. The CDR3 is made up of 18 amino acids. Germline V gene sequence: CDR1 MNHEY, CDR2 SVGEGT. CDR3 protein: CASSPGTSGGSLYNEQFF. DNA for the CDR3: TGTGCCAGCAGCCCCGGGACTAGCGGGGGTTCTTTGTACAATGAGCAGTTCTTC.

The rearrangement links TRBV2 to TRBJ1-1; 8 positions match TRBD1. Germline CDR1 SNHLY, CDR2 FYNNEI. The length of the CDR3 is 14 residues. Unmatched junction bases numbered 5, after V lost 7 bases and J lost 1 base. CDR3 nucleotides: TGTGCCAGCACCCCCGGGACAGGGAACACTGAAGCTTTCTTT. Its translation is CASTPGTGNTEAFF.

Within the sample, this clonotype is medium-sized (0.01 to 0.1%). This sequence joins TRBV7-9 and TRBJ2-2, with TRBD1 as a possible D gene (6 bases). Deletions cut 1 base from V and 0 bases from J, with 15 bases between. Germline V gives CDR1 SEHNR, CDR2 FQNEAQ (reference sequence). The CDR3 has 18 amino acids. The CDR3 DNA reads TGTGCCAGCAGCTTAGTTACCAGGGGAAGGACGAACACCGGGGAGCTGTTTTTT. It yields the protein CASSLVTRGRTNTGELFF.

By share of the sample, this clonotype is medium-sized. J is TRBJ2-2 and V is TRBV20-1; 8 positions match TRBD2. Germline CDR1 and CDR2: DFQATT and SNEGSKA (reference sequence). The CDR3 covers 13 residues. Losses at the gene ends were 6 bases for V and 7 bases for J; bases not matched to a gene: 7. The CDR3 sequence: CSATTAGVGELFF. DNA of the CDR3: TGCAGTGCCACTACAGCGGGAGTCGGGGAGCTGTTTTTT.

The chain carries TRBV6-2 or TRBV6-3 and TRBJ2-7; the D gene is possibly TRBD2 (5 bases). The CDR3 is made up of 16 amino acids. Germline CDR1 reads MNHEY; CDR2 reads SVGEGT. Trimming removed 5 bases from V and 2 bases from J, with 19 bases in between. CDR3 DNA: TGTGCCAGCAGTCCCTGGGAGAGAAGAGGACCCTACGAGCAGTACTTC. Translated: CASSPWERRGPYEQYF.

This clonotype was seen more than once but under ten times. V is TRBV20-1 and J is TRBJ2-2; TRBD2 matches 9 bases. Germline values: CDR1 DFQATT, CDR2 SNEGSKA (reference sequence). This CDR3 spans 14 amino acids. Trimming took 6 bases from V and 2 from J; bases not matched to a gene: 4. The CDR3 region is CSAPAGGNTGELFF. CDR3 in DNA: TGCAGTGCCCCAGCGGGGGGCAACACCGGGGAGCTGTTTTTT.

V is TRBV11-3 and J is TRBJ1-1, with 8 bases that match TRBD1. CDR1 and CDR2 from the germline V gene are SGHNT and YENEEA. The V segment lost 3 bases and the J segment 1 base; nucleotides outside the gene matches: 4. The length of the CDR3 is 15 residues. CDR3: CASSFFGQGNTEAFF. CDR3 bases: TGTGCCAGCAGCTTTTTCGGACAGGGGAACACTGAAGCTTTCTTT.

The V gene is TRBV27, the J gene TRBJ1-2; D is ambiguous. The CDR3 totals 13 residues. CDR1 is MNHEY and CDR2 is SMNVEV in the germline V gene (reference sequence). Trimming cost V 2 bases and J 2 bases, with 6 bases left between them. CDR3 loop: CASSLARNYGYTF. The CDR3 nucleotides read TGTGCCAGCAGTTTAGCCAGGAACTATGGCTACACCTTC.

There are a few counts of this clonotype. The V and J genes are TRBV15 and TRBJ2-2, with TRBD2 as a possible D gene (5 bases). V lost 0 bases and J 2 bases, leaving 10 bases between the germline ends. Per germline, CDR1 LNHNV and CDR2 YYDKDF (reference sequence). This CDR3 is 16 amino acids long. The CDR3 spells CATSRDGGRNTGELFF. DNA for the CDR3: TGTGCCACCAGCAGAGATGGCGGGCGAAACACCGGGGAGCTGTTTTTT.

The chain employs TRBV28 and TRBJ2-7; D is unclear. This CDR3 is built from 11 residues. Between the trimmed V and J ends, which lost 4 bases and 3 bases, there was a span of 4 bases. Per the germline V gene, CDR1 is MDHEN and CDR2 is SYDVKM. CDR3 DNA: TGTGCCAGCAGTTCCTTCTACGAGCAGTACTTC. Amino acids: CASSSFYEQYF.

Points on this clonotype: A read error may produce the germline difference seen at one junction end. This sequence joins TRBV7-2 and TRBJ2-5; TRBD2 aligns across 10 bases. CDR3 length equals 13 residues. From germline, CDR1 is SGHTA and CDR2 FQGNSA. DNA of the CDR3: TGTTCCAGCAGCGGGGGGGATGGAGAGACCCAGTACTTC. This translates into CSSSGGDGETQYF.

The V gene is TRBV20-1, the J gene TRBJ1-2; D is perhaps TRBD1 (5 bases). There are 14 residues in the CDR3. V dropped 3 bases and J dropped 5 bases, with 16 bases sitting between them. Looked up from germline, CDR1 is DFQATT and CDR2 is SNEGSKA (reference sequence). The CDR3 sequence is CSARPGTAPYGYTF. The CDR3 nucleotides are TGCAGTGCTAGGCCTGGGACGGCGCCGTATGGCTACACCTTC.

The chain carries TRBV19 and TRBJ2-7; D gene ambiguous. CDR1 and CDR2 (germline): LNHDA, SQIVND (reference sequence). Trimming shortened V by 5 bases and J by 7 bases, and 18 bases separated the two germline ends. The CDR3 covers 14 residues. DNA of the CDR3: TGTGCCAGTAGTGCAACTTTCTCCCCCGGTGAGCAGTACTTC. Translation gives CASSATFSPGEQYF.

In its sample, this clonotype was seen a few times. J is TRBJ1-5 and V is TRBV7-9; D possibly corresponds to TRBD1 (5 bases). In germline, CDR1 is SEHNR, CDR2 FQNEAQ (reference sequence). V dropped 2 bases and J dropped 7 bases, with 9 bases sitting between them. This CDR3 region has 13 residues. CDR3 nucleotides: TGTGCCAGCAGCTTACAGGGAAACCAGCCCCAGCATTTT. This sequence encodes CASSLQGNQPQHF.

The chain recombines TRBV12-5 with TRBJ1-1, with 8 bases lining up with TRBD1. CDR3 length equals 17 residues. With 0 bases clipped from V and 4 bases from J, the junction kept 10 bases outside the gene matches. Germline assignment: CDR1 LGHNT and CDR2 FRNRAP. CDR3 sequence: CASGLVLRAGGFTEAFF. In nucleotides, the CDR3 is TGTGCTAGTGGTTTGGTACTCAGGGCAGGGGGCTTCACTGAAGCTTTCTTT.

The chain has TRBV5-4 and TRBJ1-1; TRBD1 matches at 7 bases. Per the germline V gene, CDR1 is SGHNT and CDR2 is YYREEE (reference sequence). This CDR3 is built from 14 residues. V lost 5 bases and J lost 4; bases outside the gene matches: 8. As DNA, the CDR3 is TGTGCCAGCAGTTCCGGACAGGATAGCACTGAAGCTTTCTTT. Its protein product is CASSSGQDSTEAFF.

This chain's CDR3 is CATSGGGPVYEQYF. CDR3 DNA sequence: TGTGCCACCAGTGGGGGGGGGCCGGTCTACGAGCAGTACTTC. V is TRBV24-1 and J is TRBJ2-7, with D tentatively TRBD2 (7 bases). The CDR3 consists of 14 residues. Trimming took off 5 bases at V and 3 bases at J, with 13 bases between the two ends. CDR1 KGHDR and CDR2 SFDVKD come from the germline V gene.

V and J are TRBV6-1 and TRBJ2-5; D uncertain. Germline V lookup: CDR1 MNHNS, CDR2 SASEGT. The CDR3 is made up of 14 amino acids. Trimming removed 7 bases at V and 1 base at J, with 13 bases between. CDR3 sequence reads: CASNAAATQETQYF. The CDR3 DNA is TGTGCCAGCAACGCGGCGGCGACCCAAGAGACCCAGTACTTC.

This chain uses TRBV12-3 or TRBV12-4 with TRBJ1-5; 7 nucleotides agree with TRBD1. Unmatched junction bases numbered 9, after V lost 3 bases and J lost 7 bases. CDR3 length: 15 amino acids. The chain's CDR3 is CASSFWQGVPQPQHF. The CDR3 DNA follows: TGTGCCAGCAGTTTTTGGCAGGGGGTACCCCAGCCCCAGCATTTT.